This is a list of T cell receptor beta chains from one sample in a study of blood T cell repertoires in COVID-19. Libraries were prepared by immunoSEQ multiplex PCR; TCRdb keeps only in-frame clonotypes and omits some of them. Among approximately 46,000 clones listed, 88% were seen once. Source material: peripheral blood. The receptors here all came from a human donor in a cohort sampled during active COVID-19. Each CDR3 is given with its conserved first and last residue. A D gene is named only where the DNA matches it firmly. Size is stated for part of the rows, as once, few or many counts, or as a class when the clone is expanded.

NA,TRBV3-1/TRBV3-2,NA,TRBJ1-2,TGTGCCAGCAGCCAAGGGAGGGGCGTGGGCTACACCTTC,CASSQGRGVGYTF
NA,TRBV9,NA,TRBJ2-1,TGTGCCAGCAGCCCTGGACTCGTGATTAACAATGAGCAGTTCTTC,CASSPGLVINNEQFF
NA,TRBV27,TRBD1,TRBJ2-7,TGTGCCAGCAGTTACAGGGGGGTCTACGAGCAGTACTTC,CASSYRGVYEQYF
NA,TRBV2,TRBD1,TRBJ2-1,TGTGCCAGCAGGGATGACAGGGGCTGGTACAATGAGCAGTTCTTC,CASRDDRGWYNEQFF
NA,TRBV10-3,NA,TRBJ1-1,TGTGCCATCAGTGACCAACAGCCGAACACTGAAGCTTTCTTT,CAISDQQPNTEAFF
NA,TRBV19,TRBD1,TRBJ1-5,TGTGCCATCCAACCAGGACAGGGGGCTGATCAGCCCCAGCATTTT,CAIQPGQGADQPQHF
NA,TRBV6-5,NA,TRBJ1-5,TGTGCCAGCGGACCAGACGCCGAGGGCTCCCAGCCCCAGCATTTT,CASGPDAEGSQPQHF
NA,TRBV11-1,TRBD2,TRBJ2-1,TGTGCCAGCATTGGGGGGGATGAGCAGTTCTTC,CASIGGDEQFF
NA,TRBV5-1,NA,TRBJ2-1,TGCGCCAGCAGCGTAACTAGTTATCCCTACAATGAGCAGTTCTTC,CASSVTSYPYNEQFF
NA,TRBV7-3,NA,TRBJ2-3,TGTGCCAGCAGCACCCGACAGTCACCTACGCAGTATTTT,CASSTRQSPTQYF
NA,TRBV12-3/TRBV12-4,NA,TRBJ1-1,TGTGCCAGCAGTCTAGTGGCGGGGTCTGAAGCTTTCTTT,CASSLVAGSEAFF
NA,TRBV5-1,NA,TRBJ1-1,TGCGCCAGCAGCCCCCCCAAGAACACTGAAGCTTTCTTT,CASSPPKNTEAFF
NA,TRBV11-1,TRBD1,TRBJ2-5,TGTGCCAGCAGCTTAGCAGCGACAGGGGGAATAGAGACCCAGTACTTC,CASSLAATGGIETQYF
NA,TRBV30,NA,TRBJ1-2,TGTGCCTGGAGTGTCCCGGGGGATCTCCCTGAGAACTATGGCTACACCTTC,CAWSVPGDLPENYGYTF
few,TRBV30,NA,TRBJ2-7,TGTGCCTGGAGTGACAGGCCCTCGGTCTACGAGCAGTACTTC,CAWSDRPSVYEQYF
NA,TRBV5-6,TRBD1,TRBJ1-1,TGTGCCAGCACCTACACCGGGACAGTTAACACTGAAGCTTTCTTT,CASTYTGTVNTEAFF
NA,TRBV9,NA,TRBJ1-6,TGTGCCAGCAGCGTAGAAGACTCAAGCTCCTATAATTCACCCCTCCACTTT,CASSVEDSSSYNSPLHF
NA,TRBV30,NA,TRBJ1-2,TGTGCCTGGAGTGTAAGGGGCCGCTATGGCTACACCTTC,CAWSVRGRYGYTF
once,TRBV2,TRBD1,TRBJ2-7,TGTGCCAGCAGCGGCCGGACAGGGGCAGGATCCTACGAGCAGTACTTC,CASSGRTGAGSYEQYF
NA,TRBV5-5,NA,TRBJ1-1,TGTGCCAGCAGCTTGGCCGGTTCTAACACTGAAGCTTTCTTT,CASSLAGSNTEAFF
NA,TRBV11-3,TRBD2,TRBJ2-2,TGTGCCAGCAGCGCGCTAGCGGGGGCGAACGGGGAGCTGTTTTTT,CASSALAGANGELFF
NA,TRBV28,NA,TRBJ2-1,TGTGCCAGCAGTTTATCTTCGAGAGCCAGGGAAAATGAGCAGTTCTTC,CASSLSSRARENEQFF
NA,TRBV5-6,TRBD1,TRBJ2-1,TGTGCCAGCAGCTCGACAGGGGGTGAGCAGTTCTTC,CASSSTGGEQFF
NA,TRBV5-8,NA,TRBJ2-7,TGTGCCAGCAGCTTGGGGGCAGGGACCTACGAGCAGTACTTC,CASSLGAGTYEQYF
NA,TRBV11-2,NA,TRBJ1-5,TGTGCCAGCAGCTCCTACCCAGAAGAGGGAGGATATCAGCCCCAGCATTTT,CASSSYPEEGGYQPQHF
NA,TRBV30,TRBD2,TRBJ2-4,TGTGCCTGGAGTGTCCGGACTAGCGGGACCACCAGCGTAGCCAAAAACATTCAGTACTTC,CAWSVRTSGTTSVAKNIQYF
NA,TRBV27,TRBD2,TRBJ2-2,TGTGCCAGCAGCACTAGCGGGGGGGCCGCCGGGGAGCTGTTTTTT,CASSTSGGAAGELFF
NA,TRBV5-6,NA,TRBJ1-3,TGTGCCAGCAGCTCTAAAGACACCTCTGGAAACACCATATATTTT,CASSSKDTSGNTIYF
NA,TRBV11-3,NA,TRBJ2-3,TGTGCCAGCAGTTCGCGGGCTACAGATACGCAGTATTTT,CASSSRATDTQYF
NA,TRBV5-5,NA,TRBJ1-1,TGTGCCAGCAGCTGGGGGACAAAGATGAACACTGAAGCTTTCTTT,CASSWGTKMNTEAFF
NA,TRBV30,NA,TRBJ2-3,TGTGCCTGGAGTGTAGGGGTGGGAACAGATACGCAGTATTTT,CAWSVGVGTDTQYF
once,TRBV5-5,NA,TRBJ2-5,TGTGCCAGCAGCTTTCGGGGAATTCAGGAGACCCAGTACTTC,CASSFRGIQETQYF
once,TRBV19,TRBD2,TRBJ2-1,TGTGCCAGTAGTATAGATCCGGGACTAGCGCCGTTCTTC,CASSIDPGLAPFF
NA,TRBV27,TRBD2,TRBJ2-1,TGTGCCAGCAGTCCAGAGCGGGGGACCTACAATGAGCAGTTCTTC,CASSPERGTYNEQFF
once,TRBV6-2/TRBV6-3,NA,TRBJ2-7,TGTGCCAGCAGCCGGCCCCCTGGACTGAATTCCTACGAGCAGTACTTC,CASSRPPGLNSYEQYF
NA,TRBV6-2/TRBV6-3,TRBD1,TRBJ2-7,TGTGCCAGCAGTTTAGGACAGGGGGCGAGGGACGAGCAGTACTTC,CASSLGQGARDEQYF
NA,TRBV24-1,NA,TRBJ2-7,TGTGCCACCCCTCGCCGAGTCTACGAGCAGTACTTC,CATPRRVYEQYF
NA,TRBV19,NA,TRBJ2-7,TGTGCCAGTAATAAAGCTCTGAGCTCCTACGAGCAGTACTTC,CASNKALSSYEQYF
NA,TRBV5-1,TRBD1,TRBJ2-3,TGCGCCAGCAGCCAGACCGGGACAGGGGGAGGAGATACGCAGTATTTT,CASSQTGTGGGDTQYF
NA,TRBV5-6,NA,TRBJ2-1,TGTGCCAGCAGCCAAATGACTAGAGTGTCCGACGATGAGCAGTTCTTC,CASSQMTRVSDDEQFF
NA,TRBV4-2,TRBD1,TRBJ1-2,TGTGCCAGCAGCCCGGACAGGGGAAATGGCTACACCTTC,CASSPDRGNGYTF
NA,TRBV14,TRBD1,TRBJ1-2,TGTGCCAGCAGCCCTCGGACAGGGGATGGCTACACCTTC,CASSPRTGDGYTF
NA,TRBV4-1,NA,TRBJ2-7,TGCGCCAGCAGCCAAGGAGTGGGGAGCGAGCAGTACTTC,CASSQGVGSEQYF
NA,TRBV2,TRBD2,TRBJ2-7,TGTGCCAGCAACCCCTTGACTAGCGGGGCCCACGAGCAGTACTTC,CASNPLTSGAHEQYF
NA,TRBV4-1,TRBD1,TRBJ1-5,TGCGCCAGCAGCCTACAGGGGGAACAGCCCCAGCATTTT,CASSLQGEQPQHF
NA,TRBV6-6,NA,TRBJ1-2,TGTGCCATCTACCGAGGGCCATACTATGGCTACACCTTC,CAIYRGPYYGYTF
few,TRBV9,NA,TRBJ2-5,TGTGCCAGCAGCGTAGGACACAGGGTCCAAGAGACCCAGTACTTC,CASSVGHRVQETQYF